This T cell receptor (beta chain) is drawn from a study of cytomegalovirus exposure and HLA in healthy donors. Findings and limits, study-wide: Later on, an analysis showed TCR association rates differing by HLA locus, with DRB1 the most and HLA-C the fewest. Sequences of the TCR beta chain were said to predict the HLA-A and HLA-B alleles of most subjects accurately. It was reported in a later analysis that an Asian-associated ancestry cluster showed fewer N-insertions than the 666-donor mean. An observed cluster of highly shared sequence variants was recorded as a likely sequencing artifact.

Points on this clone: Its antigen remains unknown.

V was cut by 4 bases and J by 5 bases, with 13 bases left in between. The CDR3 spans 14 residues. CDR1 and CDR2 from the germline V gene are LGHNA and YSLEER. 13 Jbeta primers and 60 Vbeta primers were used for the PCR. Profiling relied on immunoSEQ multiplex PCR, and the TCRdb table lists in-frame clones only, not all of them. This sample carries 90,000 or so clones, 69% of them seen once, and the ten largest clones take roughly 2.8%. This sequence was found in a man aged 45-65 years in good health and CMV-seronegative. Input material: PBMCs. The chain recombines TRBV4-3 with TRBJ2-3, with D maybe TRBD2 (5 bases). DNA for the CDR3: TGCGCCAGCAGCCCGCGAGGGAGTGGAGATACGCAGTATTTT. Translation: CASSPRGSGDTQYF.